Below, 9 T cell receptor beta chains from the same sample are listed, as sequenced in a study of blood T cell repertoires in COVID-19 (dated by TCRdb to 2019 to 2021). The protocol used for the library was the immunoSEQ multiplex PCR assay. TCRdb mirrors the immuneACCESS table, restricted to in-frame sequences. Some clones are absent from its copies; in checked studies, under half trace to an unresolved V gene, and the reason for the others is unknown. The sample table shows a few hundred thousand clones, and nearly 90% are seen once. The ten largest account for roughly 0.8% of the sample. Input material: peripheral blood. The receptors shown here come from a woman aged 25 to 39 with acute or convalescent COVID-19.

The CDR3 protein is CAISQLARDNEQFF. CDR3 nucleotides: TGTGCCATCAGTCAACTAGCGCGGGACAATGAGCAGTTCTTC. The rearrangement links TRBV10-3 to TRBJ2-1; 7 positions match TRBD2. CDR1 and CDR2 from the germline V gene are ENHRY and SYGVKD. This CDR3 has 14 amino acids. J was trimmed by 5 bases and V by 5 bases; bases with no gene match: 6.

This chain uses TRBV5-4 with TRBJ2-1, with 14 bases lining up with TRBD2. Germline V CDR1 and CDR2: SGHNT, YYREEE (reference sequence). The CDR3 has 18 amino acids. V dropped 6 bases and J dropped 0; count of bases not matched to a gene: 8. CDR3 DNA: TGTGCCAGCAACCCGGGACTAGCGGGAGACCGCTCCTACAATGAGCAGTTCTTC. Encoded protein: CASNPGLAGDRSYNEQFF.

The gene calls are TRBV3-1 (or the pseudogene TRBV3-2) and TRBJ2-7; D possibly corresponds to TRBD2 (6 bases). Germline CDR1 reads LGHDT; CDR2 reads YNNKEL (reference sequence). Trimming took off 5 bases at V and 2 bases at J, with 13 bases between the two ends. The length of the CDR3 is 14 residues. CDR3 sequence reads: CASSEGTFTYEQYF. DNA of the CDR3: TGTGCCAGCAGCGAGGGGACTTTCACCTACGAGCAGTACTTC.

The chain carries TRBV6-1 and TRBJ2-3; maybe TRBD1 (6 bases). This CDR3 region has 14 residues. Trimming removed 6 bases at V and 2 bases at J, with 12 bases between. Germline CDR1 and CDR2: MNHNS and SASEGT. The CDR3 is CASSYRDNTDTQYF. DNA of the CDR3: TGTGCCAGCAGCTATCGGGACAACACAGATACGCAGTATTTT.

V is TRBV5-4 and J is TRBJ1-1, with D hard to call. Trimming pared 2 bases from V and 5 bases from J, leaving 10 bases between. This CDR3 spans 13 amino acids. In germline, CDR1 is SGHNT, CDR2 YYREEE (reference sequence). In nucleotides, the CDR3 is TGTGCCAGCAGCTTTCAGGAATGGACTGAAGCTTTCTTT. It is translated as CASSFQEWTEAFF.

This chain connects TRBV7-8 to TRBJ2-1, with D unclear. Germline V gene sequence: CDR1 SGHVS, CDR2 FQNEAQ. Between the trimmed V and J ends, which lost 7 bases and 8 bases, there was a span of 12 bases. This CDR3 has 12 residues. The CDR3 loop reads CASTSSRDEQFF. For the CDR3, the DNA is TGTGCCAGCACCTCTTCGCGCGATGAGCAGTTCTTC.

The V and J genes are TRBV6-5 and TRBJ2-7, with D maybe TRBD1 (6 bases). V was pared by 0 bases and J by 4 bases, with 10 bases between. Germline CDR1 MNHEY, CDR2 SVGAGI. This CDR3 has 14 amino acids. DNA of the CDR3: TGTGCCAGCAGTTACTCCGGGACATCTTACGAGCAGTACTTC. It specifies CASSYSGTSYEQYF.

V and J are TRBV18 and TRBJ2-2; TRBD2 aligns across 9 bases. This CDR3 is 17 amino acids long. Germline loops: CDR1 KGHSH, CDR2 LQKENI. V shed 3 bases, J shed 7 bases, and the junction held 12 bases outside the gene matches. CDR3 nucleotides: TGTGCCAGCTCACCCTCCCTGGGACTAGCCAAGAGCGGGGAGCTGTTTTTT. This sequence encodes CASSPSLGLAKSGELFF.

The rearrangement uses TRBV19 and TRBJ2-1, with 10 bases lining up with TRBD2. Germline values: CDR1 LNHDA, CDR2 SQIVND (reference sequence). CDR3 size: 15 residues. The J segment lost 7 bases and the V segment lost 6 bases, leaving 9 bases of the junction unmatched. CDR3 sequence: CASSSTAGGWNEQFF. The CDR3, as DNA: TGTGCCAGTAGCTCTACAGCGGGAGGGTGGAATGAGCAGTTCTTC.